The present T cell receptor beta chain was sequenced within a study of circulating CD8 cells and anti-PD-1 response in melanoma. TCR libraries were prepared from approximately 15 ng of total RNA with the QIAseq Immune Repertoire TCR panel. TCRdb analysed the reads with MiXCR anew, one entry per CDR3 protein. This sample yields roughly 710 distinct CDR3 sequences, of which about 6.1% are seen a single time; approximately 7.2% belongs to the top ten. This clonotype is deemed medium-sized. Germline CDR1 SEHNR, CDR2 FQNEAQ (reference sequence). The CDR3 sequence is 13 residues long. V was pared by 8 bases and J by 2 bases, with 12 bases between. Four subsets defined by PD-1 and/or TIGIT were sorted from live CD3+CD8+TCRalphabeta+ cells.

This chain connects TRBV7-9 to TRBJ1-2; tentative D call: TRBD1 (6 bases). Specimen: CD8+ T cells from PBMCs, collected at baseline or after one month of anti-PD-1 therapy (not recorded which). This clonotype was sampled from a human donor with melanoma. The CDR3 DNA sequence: TGTGCCAGCCGGGGGGCTCGGAACTATGGCTACACCTTC. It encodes CASRGARNYGYTF.